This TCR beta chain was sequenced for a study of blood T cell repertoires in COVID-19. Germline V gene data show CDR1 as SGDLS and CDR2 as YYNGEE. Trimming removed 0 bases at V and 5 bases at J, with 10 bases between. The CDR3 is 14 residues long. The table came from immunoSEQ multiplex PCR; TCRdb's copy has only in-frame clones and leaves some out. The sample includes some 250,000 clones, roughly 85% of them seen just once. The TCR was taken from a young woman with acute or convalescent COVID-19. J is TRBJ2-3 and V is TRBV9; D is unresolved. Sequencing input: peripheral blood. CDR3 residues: CASSVEPGQDTQYF. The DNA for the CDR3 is TGTGCCAGCAGCGTAGAGCCAGGCCAAGATACGCAGTATTTT.